Listed below are T cell receptor beta chains from one sample, sequenced in a study of technical replicates of blood from several donors. Sequenced by immunoSEQ multiplex PCR; TCRdb stores in-frame clones only, minus some. The sample contains more than 90,000 clones, around 95% of which appear only once. Sequencing input: T cells isolated from PBMCs. All receptors derive from a human donor in good health. The CDR3 runs from the conserved cysteine through the conserved F or W. Each record gives: D gene, J gene, V gene, clone size, CDR3 protein, CDR3 DNA. The D gene is left open where the match is weak. Some rows have no size entry. The others give once, few or many, or a class for an expanded clone.

d_call: NA; j_call: TRBJ1-2; v_call: TRBV11-2; clone_size: NA; cdr3_aa: CASSLFAGINYGYTF; cdr3_nt: TGTGCCAGCAGCTTATTCGCAGGGATAAACTATGGCTACACCTTC
d_call: NA; j_call: TRBJ2-5; v_call: TRBV19; clone_size: NA; cdr3_aa: CASRMGGFQETQYF; cdr3_nt: TGTGCCAGTAGAATGGGGGGTTTCCAAGAGACCCAGTACTTC
d_call: TRBD1; j_call: TRBJ2-7; v_call: TRBV4-1; clone_size: NA; cdr3_aa: CASSQDPRGQGLHEQYF; cdr3_nt: TGCGCCAGCAGCCAAGATCCGCGGGGACAGGGCCTCCACGAGCAGTACTTC
d_call: NA; j_call: TRBJ2-1; v_call: TRBV19; clone_size: NA; cdr3_aa: CATGLGTNFNEQFF; cdr3_nt: TGTGCCACCGGATTGGGGACAAATTTCAATGAGCAGTTCTTC
d_call: TRBD2; j_call: TRBJ2-7; v_call: TRBV4-3; clone_size: NA; cdr3_aa: CASSLTTASGYEQYF; cdr3_nt: TGCGCCAGCAGCCTCACTACGGCTAGCGGGTACGAGCAGTACTTC
d_call: TRBD2; j_call: TRBJ2-1; v_call: TRBV27; clone_size: NA; cdr3_aa: CASSLLAGGPYEQFF; cdr3_nt: TGTGCCAGCAGCCTTCTAGCGGGAGGGCCATATGAGCAGTTCTTC
d_call: TRBD1; j_call: TRBJ1-2; v_call: TRBV5-6; clone_size: once; cdr3_aa: CASSPDRGGFYGYTF; cdr3_nt: TGTGCCAGCAGCCCTGACAGGGGAGGCTTCTATGGCTACACCTTC
d_call: TRBD2; j_call: TRBJ2-7; v_call: TRBV9; clone_size: NA; cdr3_aa: CASSVTGLAVFYEQYF; cdr3_nt: TGTGCCAGCAGCGTAACGGGACTAGCGGTTTTTTACGAGCAGTACTTC
d_call: TRBD1; j_call: TRBJ2-7; v_call: TRBV7-2; clone_size: NA; cdr3_aa: CASSFGQGTGYEQYF; cdr3_nt: TGTGCCAGCAGCTTTGGACAGGGGACGGGGTACGAGCAGTACTTC
d_call: TRBD1; j_call: TRBJ1-2; v_call: TRBV6-5; clone_size: NA; cdr3_aa: CASSYSGTGNYGYTF; cdr3_nt: TGTGCCAGCAGTTACTCCGGGACAGGGAACTATGGCTACACCTTC
d_call: NA; j_call: TRBJ1-3; v_call: TRBV9; clone_size: NA; cdr3_aa: CASSPGRRGNTIYF; cdr3_nt: TGTGCCAGCAGCCCTGGGCGTAGGGGAAACACCATATATTTT
d_call: TRBD2; j_call: TRBJ2-7; v_call: TRBV9; clone_size: once; cdr3_aa: CASSVDPWTSENYEQYF; cdr3_nt: TGTGCCAGCAGCGTAGATCCTTGGACTAGCGAGAACTACGAGCAGTACTTC
d_call: NA; j_call: TRBJ1-5; v_call: TRBV4-1; clone_size: few; cdr3_aa: CASSQDGGNWVQPQHF; cdr3_nt: TGCGCCAGCAGCCAAGATGGAGGAAACTGGGTTCAGCCCCAGCATTTT
d_call: TRBD1; j_call: TRBJ2-7; v_call: TRBV6-5; clone_size: NA; cdr3_aa: CASRTGPSTYEQYF; cdr3_nt: TGTGCCAGCAGGACAGGGCCTTCTACCTACGAGCAGTACTTC
d_call: TRBD2; j_call: TRBJ2-1; v_call: TRBV7-8; clone_size: NA; cdr3_aa: CASSLSGRAHNEQFF; cdr3_nt: TGTGCCAGCAGTCTTAGCGGGAGGGCCCACAATGAGCAGTTCTTC
d_call: TRBD1; j_call: TRBJ1-2; v_call: TRBV19; clone_size: NA; cdr3_aa: CASGRGFIGYTF; cdr3_nt: TGTGCCAGCGGCAGGGGGTTCATTGGCTACACCTTC
d_call: TRBD2; j_call: TRBJ2-4; v_call: TRBV28; clone_size: NA; cdr3_aa: CASSSRGLVKAKNIQYF; cdr3_nt: TGTGCCAGCAGTTCTCGGGGACTAGTTAAAGCCAAAAACATTCAGTACTTC
d_call: NA; j_call: TRBJ2-1; v_call: TRBV27; clone_size: NA; cdr3_aa: CASSLKTSYNEQFF; cdr3_nt: TGTGCCAGCAGTTTAAAGACTAGCTACAATGAGCAGTTCTTC
d_call: NA; j_call: TRBJ1-4; v_call: TRBV13; clone_size: NA; cdr3_aa: CASSPRTSQREKLFF; cdr3_nt: TGTGCCAGCAGCCCTAGGACTAGTCAGAGAGAAAAACTGTTTTTT
d_call: TRBD2; j_call: TRBJ2-1; v_call: TRBV28; clone_size: NA; cdr3_aa: CASSSWTSGRNEQFF; cdr3_nt: TGTGCCAGCAGTTCATGGACTAGCGGGAGGAATGAGCAGTTCTTC
d_call: TRBD1; j_call: TRBJ1-1; v_call: TRBV19; clone_size: NA; cdr3_aa: CASSIGTGLLNTEAFF; cdr3_nt: TGTGCCAGTAGTATCGGGACAGGGCTTTTGAACACTGAAGCTTTCTTT
d_call: NA; j_call: TRBJ2-7; v_call: TRBV2; clone_size: NA; cdr3_aa: CATLLGISESSYEQYF; cdr3_nt: TGTGCCACGCTACTGGGTATTAGCGAGAGCTCCTACGAGCAGTACTTC
d_call: TRBD1; j_call: TRBJ2-1; v_call: TRBV28; clone_size: NA; cdr3_aa: CASSSPPELTGANNEQFF; cdr3_nt: TGTGCCAGCAGTTCTCCTCCCGAGTTGACAGGGGCTAACAATGAGCAGTTCTTC
d_call: TRBD2; j_call: TRBJ2-3; v_call: TRBV10-3; clone_size: NA; cdr3_aa: CATGTSGSTDTQYF; cdr3_nt: TGTGCCACCGGGACTAGCGGGAGTACAGATACGCAGTATTTT
d_call: TRBD1; j_call: TRBJ1-2; v_call: TRBV7-3; clone_size: NA; cdr3_aa: CASSSPGQGMYGYTF; cdr3_nt: TGTGCCAGCAGCTCACCGGGACAGGGTATGTATGGCTACACCTTC
d_call: TRBD2; j_call: TRBJ2-1; v_call: TRBV7-2; clone_size: NA; cdr3_aa: CASSLVGTSDNEQFF; cdr3_nt: TGTGCCAGCAGCTTAGTGGGGACTAGCGACAATGAGCAGTTCTTC
d_call: NA; j_call: TRBJ2-1; v_call: TRBV16; clone_size: NA; cdr3_aa: CASSQPGRPYNEQFF; cdr3_nt: TGTGCCAGCAGCCAACCCGGGAGACCTTACAATGAGCAGTTCTTC
d_call: TRBD1; j_call: TRBJ2-7; v_call: TRBV19; clone_size: NA; cdr3_aa: CASSINRGRYEQYF; cdr3_nt: TGTGCCAGTAGTATCAACAGGGGGCGGTACGAGCAGTACTTC
d_call: NA; j_call: TRBJ1-2; v_call: TRBV19; clone_size: NA; cdr3_aa: CASSLRVGYANYGYTF; cdr3_nt: TGTGCCAGTAGTCTCAGGGTGGGATACGCTAACTATGGCTACACCTTC